A selection of T cell receptor beta chains follows, all from one sample in a study of T-cell reconstitution after alpha-beta-depleted transplantation in children. One entry per CDR3 protein, called by TCRdb with MiXCR from the PCR reads. This sample carries 350,000 to 500,000 distinct CDR3 sequences, roughly 44% of them seen once, and the ten largest clones take 25% to 30%. Sequenced material: PBMCs, taken before TCRalphabeta/CD19-depleted stem cell transplant. Source of these receptors: a girl aged 2 to 9 with aplastic anemia, due to receive a stem cell transplant. Both conserved end residues are part of each CDR3. The D gene is left open where the match is weak. A clone size is listed for some rows: how often the clone was seen (once, few, many), or a class if it is expanded.

D gene,V gene,J gene,CDR3 length,clone size,CDR3 protein,CDR3 DNA
NA,TRBV5-5,TRBJ2-7,16,NA,CASSLGPGTSSYEQYF,TGTGCCAGCAGCTTGGGCCCCGGGACCAGCTCCTACGAGCAGTACTTC
TRBD1,TRBV5-5,TRBJ2-1,16,NA,CASSSLGQWARNEQFF,TGTGCCAGCAGCTCGCTGGGACAGTGGGCGCGAAATGAGCAGTTCTTC
NA,TRBV4-1,TRBJ2-6,17,many,CASSQDRRGTGANVLTF,TGCGCCAGCAGCCAAGACAGGAGAGGCACTGGGGCCAACGTCCTGACTTTC
NA,TRBV20-1,TRBJ1-5,15,NA,CSASPQGTINQPQHF,TGCAGTGCTTCCCCCCAGGGGACAATCAATCAGCCCCAGCATTTT
NA,TRBV6-6,TRBJ1-2,10,few,CASGTLGYTF,TGTGCCAGCGGTACCCTTGGCTACACCTTC
TRBD1,TRBV7-6,TRBJ1-1,14,once,CASSGQGMNTEAFF,TGTGCCAGCAGCGGACAGGGGATGAACACTGAAGCTTTCTTT
NA,TRBV20-1,TRBJ2-7,14,few,CSARDSALGYEQYF,TGCAGTGCTAGAGATTCGGCGTTGGGCTACGAGCAGTACTTC
NA,TRBV20-1,TRBJ2-2,15,NA,CSAPDGPLNTGELFF,TGCAGTGCTCCGGACGGACCTTTGAACACCGGGGAGCTGTTTTTT
NA,TRBV20-1,TRBJ1-6,16,many,CSAKAPVGGFNSPLHF,TGCAGTGCTAAAGCCCCCGTTGGGGGGTTTAATTCACCCCTCCACTTT
TRBD2,TRBV27,TRBJ2-7,16,few,CASSWTLAGAAHEQYF,TGTGCCAGCAGTTGGACTCTAGCGGGAGCAGCCCACGAGCAGTACTTC
TRBD2,TRBV7-8,TRBJ2-3,17,NA,CASSLPRAGGSTDTQYF,TGTGCCAGCAGCTTACCTCGAGCGGGAGGGAGCACAGATACGCAGTATTTT
TRBD2,TRBV5-1,TRBJ2-7,17,NA,CASSSGTSGRAWDEQYF,TGCGCCAGCAGCTCGGGGACTAGCGGGAGGGCCTGGGACGAGCAGTACTTC
TRBD1,TRBV12-3/TRBV12-4,TRBJ2-5,13,NA,CASSNRDRGTQYF,TGTGCCAGCAGCAACCGGGACAGAGGGACCCAGTACTTC
NA,TRBV20-1,TRBJ2-3,13,few,CSARDTWKDTQYF,TGCAGTGCTAGAGATACCTGGAAAGATACGCAGTATTTT
TRBD2,TRBV12-3/TRBV12-4,TRBJ2-1,15,many,CASSPTSGRANEQFF,TGTGCCAGCAGCCCTACTAGCGGGAGGGCCAATGAGCAGTTCTTC
NA,TRBV6-1,TRBJ2-1,15,few,CASSLLGVRNNEQFF,TGTGCCAGCAGCCTCCTTGGTGTGCGGAACAATGAGCAGTTCTTC
TRBD1,TRBV12-3/TRBV12-4,TRBJ2-7,15,NA,CASSPGTGQLYEQYF,TGTGCCAGCAGTCCGGGGACAGGGCAGCTCTACGAGCAGTACTTC
NA,TRBV20-1,TRBJ2-1,15,few,CSAGARASSYNEQFF,TGCAGTGCGGGGGCTAGGGCTTCCTCCTACAATGAGCAGTTCTTC
NA,TRBV4-1,TRBJ2-1,14,NA,CASSLRIDRNEQFF,TGCGCCAGCAGCCTGCGTATAGACAGAAATGAGCAGTTCTTC
TRBD1,TRBV7-2,TRBJ2-1,15,once,CVSSHDRGRSGEQFF,TGTGTCAGCAGCCACGACAGGGGGCGCTCTGGGGAGCAGTTCTTC
TRBD2,TRBV20-1,TRBJ2-7,15,NA,CSASKRLAGVREQYF,TGCAGTGCTTCCAAGAGACTAGCGGGAGTTCGAGAGCAGTACTTC
NA,TRBV20-1,TRBJ2-4,13,NA,CSARSGDKNIQYF,TGCAGTGCTAGGTCAGGGGACAAAAACATTCAGTACTTC
NA,TRBV19,TRBJ1-1,15,NA,CASGIGIRMNTEAFF,TGTGCCAGTGGTATCGGGATACGGATGAACACTGAAGCTTTCTTT
NA,TRBV11-1,TRBJ2-5,14,few,CASSTRTVQETQYF,TGTGCCAGCAGCACTCGGACAGTCCAAGAGACCCAGTACTTC